This T cell receptor (beta chain) was sequenced for a study of regulatory T cells in long-lasting Graves disease. Study outcomes and limitations: TCR diversity was lower in persistent than newly diagnosed Graves' disease.

The time point here: newly diagnosed GD, antithyroid drugs for less than 3 months. PBMC-derived RNA was used for the TCR library. This clonotype was found a few times. What it binds is not known. Investigators prepared the TCR beta libraries by applying iRepertoire HTBI primers and Arm-PCR of CDR3 regions. As processed by the authors: Identification of gene segments yielded some 61 TRBV and 14 to 15 TRBJ across samples. TCRdb passed the multiplex PCR reads through MiXCR, listing each CDR3 protein once. These V and J calls originate from TCRdb's pipeline instead of the authors' own analysis. Here the sample spans about 540,000 distinct CDR3 sequences, roughly 13% being singletons. The J segment lost 4 bases and the V segment lost 6 bases, leaving 6 bases of the junction unmatched. CDR3 length: 13 residues. The same sample was also studied in work on T cells in Graves' hyperthyroidism and ophthalmopathy. As reported in that work: Through a model of 13 V-J features, ophthalmopathy was separated from stable hyperthyroidism.

Sequenced here: peripheral blood mononuclear cells (PBMCs), sampled at new diagnosis, from a patient treated with antithyroid drugs. The origin of this receptor is a man younger than 40 with Graves disease. The chain combines TRBV12-3 or TRBV12-4 with TRBJ2-7, with 7 bases that match TRBD2. CDR3 coding DNA: TGTGCCAGCAGGGGGGGGACGGGGTACGAGCAGTACTTC. Its translation is CASRGGTGYEQYF.